What follows are 17 T cell receptor beta chains derived from one specimen sequenced in a study of Graves' ophthalmopathy and Graves' hyperthyroidism (dated by TCRdb to between 2017 and 2018). The instrument was an Illumina HiSeq 2000. For repertoire sequencing, TCR beta CDR3 regions were amplified from RNA transcripts. The first round was an RT-PCR using HTBI primers with the Qiagen OneStep RT-PCR kit, and this first round was followed by a second-round multiplex PCR, then size selection and purification. TCRdb trimmed the raw reads at Q25, called clones with MiXCR and kept productive beta chains. Rows with a matching CDR3 protein are joined into one entry that keeps the most common DNA and genes. In this sample the table shows over 450,000 distinct CDR3 sequences, approximately 14% of which occur a single time. Of the sample, 8% to 10% is held by the ten largest clones. Sequencing used blood. All receptors come from a woman aged 30 to 39 with Graves' ophthalmopathy. Donor details come from another sample of the same person, matched by shared clones.

This clonotype was observed many times. The rearrangement links TRBV4-1 to TRBJ1-2, with a weak D call TRBD1 (5 bases). Trimming took 1 base from V and 4 from J, leaving 7 bases between them. CDR3 size: 13 residues. From germline, CDR1 is MGHRA and CDR2 YSYEKL. Here the CDR3 DNA reads TGCGCCAGCAGCCAAGCAGGGAGCTATGGCTACACCTTC. Protein product: CASSQAGSYGYTF.

The rearrangement links TRBV3-1 to TRBJ1-2, with TRBD1 as a possible D gene (5 bases). The CDR3 length is 13 residues. V dropped 4 bases and J dropped 6 bases, with 12 bases sitting between them. Germline CDR1 reads LGHDT; CDR2 reads YNNKEL (reference sequence). The CDR3: CASSRGVRHGYTF. The CDR3 bases are TGTGCCAGCAGCCGGGGCGTCCGGCATGGCTACACCTTC.

This clonotype was observed a handful of times. The rearrangement joins TRBV6-5 to TRBJ2-1; D tentatively reads TRBD1 or TRBD2 (5 bases each). This CDR3 has 15 residues. Germline V gene lookup returns CDR1 MNHEY and CDR2 SVGAGI. V was cut by 2 bases and J by 8 bases, with 16 bases left in between. CDR3 nucleotides: TGTGCCAGCAGTTACGCAGGGACCTCAAGGGATGAGCAGTTCTTC. Its translation: CASSYAGTSRDEQFF.

In the case of this clonotype: A much larger clonotype is one base distant, so this may be a read error. The chain recombines TRBV6-1 with TRBJ2-2; the D gene is possibly TRBD2 (7 bases). The CDR3 covers 16 residues. V lost 3 bases and J lost 4, with 15 bases in between. CDR1 is MNHNS, CDR2 SASEGT, per germline. CDR3 sequence: CASSDVAGEGTGELFF. Here the CDR3 DNA reads TGTGCCAGCAGTGATGTGGCAGGGGAGGGCACCGGGGAGCTGTTTTTT.

This clonotype was seen at least ten times. The rearrangement links TRBV12-3 or TRBV12-4 to TRBJ1-2; D unclear. CDR3 length: 14 amino acids. V lost 3 bases and J 2 bases, leaving 10 bases between the germline ends. The CDR3 coding sequence is TGTGCCAGCAGTTTTAACCAAGCCAACTATGGCTACACCTTC. It is translated as CASSFNQANYGYTF.

There are many counts of this clonotype. The rearrangement uses TRBV27 and TRBJ1-1; TRBD1 matches at 7 bases. The germline gives CDR1 MNHEY, CDR2 SMNVEV (reference sequence). CDR3 size: 14 residues. J gave up 3 bases and V 5 bases, and 6 bases lay outside the gene matches. CDR3: CASSVATGYTEAFF. CDR3 in DNA: TGTGCCAGCAGTGTTGCGACAGGGTACACTGAAGCTTTCTTT.

This clonotype occurred many times. The rearrangement joins TRBV12-3 or TRBV12-4 to TRBJ1-1; D is undetermined. V dropped 5 bases and J dropped 5 bases, with 12 bases sitting between them. There are 13 residues in the CDR3. This CDR3 is CASSGDLGTEAFF. CDR3 nucleotides: TGTGCCAGCAGTGGCGACCTGGGGACTGAAGCTTTCTTT.

The sample holds many counts of this clonotype. The chain links TRBV12-3 or TRBV12-4 to TRBJ2-7, with 8 bases lining up with TRBD1. The CDR3 contains 16 residues. Unmatched junction bases numbered 14, after V lost 6 bases and J lost 4 bases. The CDR3 DNA reads TGTGCCAGCAGCCGACCCTCCGGGACAGGACAATACGAGCAGTACTTC. Its protein is CASSRPSGTGQYEQYF.

This clonotype was seen repeatedly, ten times or more. V gene TRBV6-5 combines with J gene TRBJ1-5; D might be TRBD1 (6 bases). The CDR3 spans 14 residues. Germline V gene sequence: CDR1 MNHEY, CDR2 SVGAGI. The ends were cut back, 7 bases at V and 9 bases at J, with 19 bases in the middle. The CDR3 region has the DNA TGTGCCAGCACGCACTCGGGGGGGCCCGGGCCCCAGCATTTT. Its protein is CASTHSGGPGPQHF.

A few counts support this clonotype. This chain links TRBV6-1 with TRBJ2-7; D is perhaps TRBD2 (7 bases). This CDR3 comprises 17 residues. The germline V and J ends were trimmed by 3 bases and 5 bases, with 23 bases remaining between them. Germline V CDR1 and CDR2: MNHNS, SASEGT. CDR3 sequence: CASSELGGGSSRDEQYF. DNA for the CDR3: TGTGCCAGCAGTGAGTTGGGGGGCGGGAGTAGTCGAGACGAGCAGTACTTC.

This clonotype appeared many times. The chain couples TRBV24-1 to TRBJ2-2; D unresolved. The CDR3 has 15 residues. Trimming took 1 base from V and 1 from J, leaving 6 bases between them. Germline V gene lookup returns CDR1 KGHDR and CDR2 SFDVKD. The CDR3 DNA is TGTGCCACCAGTGATTTTGGGCGGAACACCGGGGAGCTGTTTTTT. This translates into CATSDFGRNTGELFF.

The chain employs TRBV28 and TRBJ2-5; 8 bases line up with TRBD1. Germline CDR1 and CDR2: MDHEN and SYDVKM. The CDR3 covers 15 residues. V shed 6 bases, J shed 5 bases, and the junction held 11 bases outside the gene matches. CDR3 nucleotide sequence: TGTGCCAGCAGGACCCGGGACAGGCCTCTGGAGACCCAGTACTTC. Residues: CASRTRDRPLETQYF.

J is TRBJ1-2 and V is TRBV27, with D unclear. The ends were cut back, 6 bases at V and 7 bases at J, with 15 bases in the middle. Germline-derived CDR1 and CDR2 are MNHEY and SMNVEV (reference sequence). This CDR3 has 13 residues. This CDR3 is CASRPGSLSGYTF. Written as DNA, the CDR3 is TGTGCCAGCAGACCCGGGTCGCTCTCTGGCTACACCTTC.

This clonotype was detected ten times or more. V gene TRBV15 combines with J gene TRBJ2-7; tentatively, D is TRBD1 (6 bases). CDR1 is LNHNV, CDR2 YYDKDF, per germline (reference sequence). Trimming pared 1 base from V and 3 bases from J, leaving 7 bases between. The CDR3 sequence is 13 residues long. CDR3 loop: CATSRGTDYEQYF. In DNA, the CDR3 is TGTGCCACCAGCAGAGGGACAGACTACGAGCAGTACTTC. The full variable domain, its missing parts supplied by reference TRBV15 and TRBJ2-7, is DAMVIQNPRYQVTQFGKPVTLSCSQTLNHNVMYWYQQKSSQAPKLLFHYYDKDFNNEADTPDNFQSRRPNTSFCFLDIRSPGLGDTAMYLCATSRGTDYEQYFGPGTRLTVT.

This sequence joins TRBV6-2 or TRBV6-3 and TRBJ2-7; 8 nucleotides line up with TRBD1. Germline V gene data show CDR1 as MNHEY and CDR2 as SVGEGT. This CDR3 contains 16 residues. The J segment lost 0 bases and the V segment lost 0 bases, leaving 4 bases of the junction unmatched. The CDR3 coding sequence is TGTGCCAGCAGTTACTCCCGGGACAGGAGCTCCTACGAGCAGTACTTC. It yields the protein CASSYSRDRSSYEQYF.

This clonotype showed up many times. The gene calls are TRBV28 and TRBJ1-2; D not resolved. V was clipped by 5 bases and J by 3 bases, with 16 bases between them. Germline CDR1 MDHEN, CDR2 SYDVKM. There are 15 residues in the CDR3. The CDR3 DNA reads TGTGCCAGCAGTCCTCTAGGGAGGGCATACTATGGCTACACCTTC. Translation: CASSPLGRAYYGYTF.

This clonotype was counted a few times. The chain employs TRBV12-3 or TRBV12-4 and TRBJ2-5; TRBD1 matches at 7 bases. V lost 4 bases, J lost 2 bases, and 7 bases stayed unmatched. This CDR3 region has 15 residues. The CDR3 protein is CASSSYRGKQETQYF. As DNA, the CDR3 is TGTGCCAGCAGTTCTTACAGGGGAAAGCAAGAGACCCAGTACTTC.